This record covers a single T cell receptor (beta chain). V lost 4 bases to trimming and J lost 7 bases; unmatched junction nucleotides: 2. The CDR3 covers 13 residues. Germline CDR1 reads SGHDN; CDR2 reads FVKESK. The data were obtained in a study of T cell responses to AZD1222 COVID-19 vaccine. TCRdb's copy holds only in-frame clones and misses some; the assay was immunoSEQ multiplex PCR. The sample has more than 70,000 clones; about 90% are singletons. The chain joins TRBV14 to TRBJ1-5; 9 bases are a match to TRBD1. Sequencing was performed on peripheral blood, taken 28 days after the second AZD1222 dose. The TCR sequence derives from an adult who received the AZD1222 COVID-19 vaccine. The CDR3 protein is CASSRGQGQPQHF. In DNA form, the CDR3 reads TGTGCCAGCAGCCGGGGACAGGGCCAGCCCCAGCATTTT.